Shown below are 32 T cell receptor beta chains from a single sample sequenced in a study of blood T cell repertoires in COVID-19. Profiling relied on immunoSEQ multiplex PCR, and the TCRdb table lists in-frame clones only, not all of them. The sample holds some 97,000 clones, just over 90% seen once. Sequencing was done on a sample of peripheral blood. These TCRs come from a man aged 50-60 years with active COVID-19.

The V call is TRBV12-1, the J call TRBJ1-3; the D call TRBD1 from the table was never checked on the DNA. TRBV12-1 is listed as a pseudogene. CDR3 length equals 13 residues. CDR3 DNA sequence: TGTGCCAGCATCCCTAGGGGGGGAAACACCATATATTTT. Its translation: CASIPRGGNTIYF.

This chain connects TRBV18 to TRBJ2-1; 8 nucleotides agree with TRBD2. This CDR3 contains 15 residues. CDR1 KGHSH and CDR2 LQKENI come from the germline V gene. With 3 bases clipped from V and 3 bases from J, the junction kept 4 bases outside the gene matches. The CDR3 region has the DNA TGTGCCAGCTCACCCAGCGGGAGAAACTACAATGAGCAGTTCTTC. This gives the protein CASSPSGRNYNEQFF. The full variable domain, completed using reference TRBV18 and TRBJ2-1, is NAGVMQNPRHLVRRRGQEARLRCSPMKGHSHVYWYRQLPEEGLKFMVYLQKENIIDESGMPKERFSAEFPKEGPSILRIQQVVRGDSAAYFCASSPSGRNYNEQFFGPGTRLTVL.

V gene TRBV5-5 combines with J gene TRBJ1-1; D remains ambiguous. In germline, CDR1 is SGHKS, CDR2 YYEKEE (reference sequence). The V gene lost 1 base and the J gene lost 1 base, with 5 bases spanning the gap. There are 13 residues in the CDR3. The CDR3 DNA is TGTGCCAGCAGCTTGTTCAGGAACACTGAAGCTTTCTTT. It yields the protein CASSLFRNTEAFF.

The chain joins TRBV10-3 to TRBJ1-2; D gene uncertain. CDR3 size: 13 residues. Trimming pared 6 bases from V and 3 bases from J, leaving 11 bases between. Germline V gene sequence: CDR1 ENHRY, CDR2 SYGVKD. The CDR3 spells CAISPYLDYGYTF. The CDR3 DNA follows: TGTGCCATCAGCCCGTATCTCGACTATGGCTACACCTTC.

The J gene is TRBJ2-3, the V gene TRBV5-1; a weak D match, TRBD2 (5 bases). V lost 4 bases to trimming and J lost 2 bases, with 17 bases between them. This CDR3 has 16 amino acids. Germline V gene lookup returns CDR1 SGHRS and CDR2 YFSETQ. The CDR3 loop is CASSLALVGVTDTQYF. In DNA, the CDR3 is TGCGCCAGCAGCCTCGCCCTGGTCGGGGTCACAGATACGCAGTATTTT.

V and J are TRBV19 and TRBJ2-2; 12 bases agree with TRBD2. The CDR3 has 17 amino acids. The germline CDR1 and CDR2 sequences are LNHDA and SQIVND (reference sequence). The V and J ends lost 3 bases and 0 bases, in that order; junction bases with no gene match: 2. As DNA, the CDR3 is TGTGCCAGTAGTATTGGACTAGCGGGACCGAACACCGGGGAGCTGTTTTTT. This translates into CASSIGLAGPNTGELFF.

V gene TRBV5-5 combines with J gene TRBJ2-3; the D is unclear. V lost 0 bases and J 0 bases, leaving 11 bases between the germline ends. The CDR3 runs 16 residues. The germline V gene encodes CDR1 SGHKS and CDR2 YYEKEE (reference sequence). The CDR3 nucleotides read TGTGCCAGCAGCTTGGGAACTCCCACTAGCACAGATACGCAGTATTTT. It translates to CASSLGTPTSTDTQYF.

This sequence joins TRBV7-2 and TRBJ1-5, with D possibly TRBD1 on 5 matching bases. The CDR3 covers 14 residues. The germline V gene has CDR1 SGHTA and CDR2 FQGNSA. V was clipped by 4 bases and J by 2 bases, with 9 bases between them. CDR3 loop: CASSSRGGNQPQHF. The CDR3, as DNA: TGTGCCAGCAGCTCACGGGGGGGCAATCAGCCCCAGCATTTT.

This clone was seen a handful of times. The chain is built from TRBV6-5 and TRBJ1-6; perhaps TRBD1 as D (5 bases). Per germline, CDR1 MNHEY and CDR2 SVGAGI. Trimming removed 6 bases from V and 10 bases from J, with 7 bases in between. There are 11 residues in the CDR3. Here the CDR3 reads CASRQGSPLHF. CDR3 sequence (DNA): TGTGCCAGCAGGCAGGGATCACCCCTCCACTTT.

This sequence joins TRBV27 and TRBJ1-1; weak D call: TRBD1 (5 bases). Trimming took off 5 bases at V and 0 bases at J, with 13 bases between the two ends. This CDR3 has 15 residues. Germline lookup yields CDR1 MNHEY and CDR2 SMNVEV (reference sequence). CDR3 nucleotide sequence: TGTGCCAGCAGTGACCAGGGTAGAATGAACACTGAAGCTTTCTTT. This gives the protein CASSDQGRMNTEAFF.

The chain employs TRBV6-1 and TRBJ2-2; maybe TRBD1 (5 bases). Trimming shortened V by 2 bases and J by 9 bases, and 7 bases separated the two germline ends. Looked up from germline, CDR1 is MNHNS and CDR2 is SASEGT. The CDR3 runs to 12 residues. CDR3 coding DNA: TGTGCCAGCAGTGAACAGGGCCGGGAGCTGTTTTTT. This translates into CASSEQGRELFF.

The V and J genes are TRBV24-1 and TRBJ2-2; 9 bases align to TRBD2. The CDR3 loop spans 18 amino acids. Germline lookup yields CDR1 KGHDR and CDR2 SFDVKD. The V and J ends lost 0 bases and 6 bases, in that order; junction bases with no gene match: 10. CDR3: CATSDLSAGGHLAGELFF. The CDR3 nucleotides are TGTGCCACCAGTGATTTGTCGGCGGGAGGGCATCTCGCCGGGGAGCTGTTTTTT.

V is TRBV29-1 and J is TRBJ2-7; no reliable D call. This CDR3 has 12 residues. Germline V gene sequence: CDR1 SQVTM, CDR2 ANQGSEA. Trimming removed 2 bases from V and 2 bases from J, with 7 bases in between. This CDR3 reads CSVEPGPYEQYF. In DNA form, the CDR3 reads TGCAGCGTTGAACCAGGTCCCTACGAGCAGTACTTC.

The chain uses TRBV11-2 and TRBJ2-6; maybe TRBD2 (5 bases). The CDR3 sequence is 14 residues long. CDR1 is SGHAT and CDR2 is FQNNGV in the germline V gene. V was cut by 5 bases and J by 2 bases, with 7 bases left in between. This CDR3 is CASSRGTGANVLTF. The CDR3 region has the DNA TGTGCCAGCAGCCGGGGTACTGGGGCCAACGTCCTGACTTTC.

The rearrangement joins TRBV20-1 to TRBJ1-4; D is perhaps TRBD1 (5 bases). CDR1 is DFQATT and CDR2 is SNEGSKA in the germline V gene (reference sequence). V was cut by 3 bases and J by 5 bases, with 10 bases left in between. The CDR3 spans 13 residues. This chain's CDR3 is CSASIGANEKLFF. The CDR3 DNA follows: TGCAGTGCTAGTATAGGGGCAAATGAAAAACTGTTTTTT.

The chain has TRBV5-1 and TRBJ2-1; 16 nucleotides match TRBD2. The CDR3 spans 17 residues. The germline V gene has CDR1 SGHRS and CDR2 YFSETQ. V dropped 4 bases and J dropped 5; count of bases not matched to a gene: 6. Here the CDR3 DNA reads TGCGCCAGCAGCCAGGGACTAGCGGGAGGGAAAAACAATGAGCAGTTCTTC. Translating it yields CASSQGLAGGKNNEQFF.

The chain uses TRBV13 and TRBJ2-5, with D maybe TRBD1 (5 bases). Germline lookup yields CDR1 PRHDT and CDR2 FYEKMQ (reference sequence). V was clipped by 5 bases and J by 0 bases, with 10 bases between them. The CDR3 sequence is 14 residues long. CDR3 nucleotides: TGTGCCAGCAGCCTCCCAGGGTACCAAGAGACCCAGTACTTC. This encodes CASSLPGYQETQYF.

The chain uses TRBV2 and TRBJ1-2; TRBD1 might be the D (6 bases). Germline loops: CDR1 SNHLY, CDR2 FYNNEI. V lost 4 bases, J lost 4 bases, and 16 bases lay in between. CDR3 length: 15 residues. DNA for the CDR3: TGTGCCAGCAGTGCCGGGACAAGTAATGGCTATGGCTACACCTTC. It codes for CASSAGTSNGYGYTF.

The chain is built from TRBV6-2 or TRBV6-3 and TRBJ2-7, with 9 bases fitting TRBD1. Trimming at V came to 5 bases and at J to 4 bases, leaving 15 bases not matched to a gene. Germline V gene sequence: CDR1 MNHEY, CDR2 SVGEGT. There are 17 residues in the CDR3. The CDR3 nucleotides are TGTGCCAGCAGTCGGGACAGGGCGGCTTTCGGGAAATACGAGCAGTACGTC. This codes for CASSRDRAAFGKYEQYV.

The gene calls are TRBV15 and TRBJ2-4; TRBD2 aligns across 10 bases. The germline V gene has CDR1 LNHNV and CDR2 YYDKDF (reference sequence). V gave up 2 bases and J gave up 0 bases; unmatched junction bases: 4. The CDR3 spans 17 residues. The CDR3 reads CATSRTSGREAKNIQYF. In DNA, the CDR3 is TGTGCCACCAGCAGAACGAGCGGGAGGGAAGCCAAAAACATTCAGTACTTC.

The chain carries TRBV19 and TRBJ1-1; the match to TRBD1 covers 7 bases. V dropped 7 bases and J dropped 5; count of bases not matched to a gene: 4. CDR1 is LNHDA and CDR2 is SQIVND in the germline V gene (reference sequence). The length of the CDR3 is 12 residues. The CDR3 nucleotides read TGTGCCAGTAAGGCAGGGGGAACTGAAGCTTTCTTT. It is translated as CASKAGGTEAFF.

The genes are TRBV5-8 and TRBJ2-5; the match to TRBD1 covers 12 bases. CDR1 is SGHTS, CDR2 YDEGEE, per germline. The CDR3 runs 17 residues. Losses at the gene ends were 2 bases for V and 6 bases for J; bases not matched to a gene: 11. Here the CDR3 DNA reads TGTGCCAGCAGCTTAACCTCCGGGACAGGGGGCTTAAAGACCCAGTACTTC. The encoded protein is CASSLTSGTGGLKTQYF. Using reference TRBV5-8 and TRBJ2-5 for the parts outside the CDR3, the full variable domain is EAGVTQSPTHLIKTRGQQATLRCSPISGHTSVYWYQQALGLGLQFLLWYDEGEERNRGNFPPRFSGRQFPNYSSELNVNALELEDSALYLCASSLTSGTGGLKTQYFGPGTRLLVL.

As DNA, the CDR3 is TGTGCCAGCAGCTTTAATCCGACCGGGGAGCTGTTTTTT. Translation: CASSFNPTGELFF. The chain has TRBV7-9 and TRBJ2-2, with unresolved D. V lost 3 bases to trimming and J lost 5 bases, with 7 bases between them. Per the germline V gene, CDR1 is SEHNR and CDR2 is FQNEAQ (reference sequence). This CDR3 is built from 13 residues.

The rearrangement joins TRBV25-1 to TRBJ2-7; 8 nucleotides line up with TRBD1. The J segment lost 2 bases and the V segment lost 2 bases, leaving 2 bases of the junction unmatched. CDR1 is MGHDK, CDR2 SYGVNS, per germline. The CDR3 has 14 residues. The CDR3 protein is CASSEGQGPYEQYF. The CDR3 coding sequence is TGTGCCAGCAGTGAAGGACAGGGACCCTACGAGCAGTACTTC.

This sequence joins TRBV24-1 and TRBJ2-3; TRBD1 agrees at 10 bases. The length of the CDR3 is 16 residues. Trimming removed 7 bases from V and 3 bases from J; junction bases left unmatched: 9. Per germline, CDR1 KGHDR and CDR2 SFDVKD. CDR3 sequence: CATSNTGQGRTDTQYF. Written as DNA, the CDR3 is TGTGCCACCAGCAATACGGGACAGGGGCGGACAGATACGCAGTATTTT.

The chain combines TRBV27 with TRBJ2-1; tentative D call: TRBD2 (5 bases). The V and J ends lost 8 bases and 0 bases respectively, with 11 bases between them. CDR3 length: 14 amino acids. The germline gives CDR1 MNHEY, CDR2 SMNVEV (reference sequence). The CDR3 bases are TGTGCCAGCCGCGGGCCGAGCTCCTACAATGAGCAGTTCTTC. Protein product: CASRGPSSYNEQFF.

The chain recombines TRBV7-9 with TRBJ1-1, with 7 positions matching TRBD1. From germline, CDR1 is SEHNR and CDR2 FQNEAQ (reference sequence). The CDR3 spans 15 residues. The junction had 6 bases not matched to a gene; V was cut back by 5 bases and J by 0 bases. The CDR3 region has the DNA TGTGCCAGCAGCCAGGGACAGCGGATGAACACTGAAGCTTTCTTT. Translation gives CASSQGQRMNTEAFF.

This chain links TRBV11-3 with TRBJ1-1; TRBD1 might be the D (5 bases). V lost 0 bases and J 6 bases, leaving 11 bases between the germline ends. From germline, CDR1 is SGHNT and CDR2 YENEEA. This CDR3 is built from 14 residues. The CDR3 DNA follows: TGTGCCAGCAGCTTAGAGGGGGGAATCGCTGAAGCTTTCTTT. This encodes CASSLEGGIAEAFF.

J is TRBJ1-5 and V is TRBV15; the D gene is possibly TRBD1 (5 bases). Trimming shortened V by 0 bases and J by 8 bases, and 14 bases separated the two germline ends. This CDR3 has 15 amino acids. The germline V gene encodes CDR1 LNHNV and CDR2 YYDKDF (reference sequence). The CDR3, as DNA: TGTGCCACCAGCAGAGAGCAGACAGTCAGGGAGCCCCAGCATTTT. Translating gives CATSREQTVREPQHF.

V is TRBV5-6 and J is TRBJ2-1; TRBD1 might be the D (6 bases). Germline V gene data show CDR1 as SGHDT and CDR2 as YYEEEE. Trimming removed 2 bases from V and 8 bases from J, with 11 bases in between. The CDR3 consists of 13 residues. CDR3 loop: CASSLGRGDEQFF. CDR3 coding DNA: TGTGCCAGCAGCTTAGGCAGGGGCGATGAGCAGTTCTTC. The full variable domain, rest sourced from reference TRBV5-6 and TRBJ2-1, is DAGVTQSPTHLIKTRGQQVTLRCSPKSGHDTVSWYQQALGQGPQFIFQYYEEEERQRGNFPDRFSGHQFPNYSSELNVNALLLGDSALYLCASSLGRGDEQFFGPGTRLTVL.

The V gene is TRBV3-1 (or the pseudogene TRBV3-2), the J gene TRBJ2-1, with 9 bases identical to TRBD2. Germline V gives CDR1 LGHDT, CDR2 YNNKEL (reference sequence). The CDR3 is made up of 14 amino acids. The ends lost 1 base at V and 5 bases at J; junction bases unmatched: 0. CDR3 in DNA: TGTGCCAGCAGCCAAGTAGCGGGAGACAATGAGCAGTTCTTC. Amino acids: CASSQVAGDNEQFF.

CDR3 DNA sequence: TGTGCCACCAGAGGATCCTTCGGGGGGGCAGATACGCAGTATTTT. Its translation: CATRGSFGGADTQYF. The chain employs TRBV24-1 and TRBJ2-3; 8 bases agree with TRBD2. The germline CDR1 and CDR2 sequences are KGHDR and SFDVKD. The CDR3 is made up of 15 amino acids. The V gene end was trimmed by 7 bases and the J gene end by 4 bases; junction bases not matched to a gene: 9.